This T cell receptor beta chain is drawn from a study of blood T cell repertoires in COVID-19 (dated by TCRdb to 2020 to 2022). For the study in its entirety: The collaborator samples originated in the United States, Italy and Spain and spanned the acute and convalescent phases of COVID-19. Samples were obtained from the ongoing ImmuneRACE study (first 160 participants) and from about 1,300 subjects provided by 6 global collaborators. A de-identified subject ID, COVID-19 status, age in years and sex were almost always included in the sample metadata. The material from the prospective study consisted of cDNA or gDNA derived from T cells, B-cell-depleted T cells, or PBMCs. Where available, HLA class I and class II types were taken from metadata supplied by the sample provider and were not determined by assay-based typing. The dataset comprised deeply sampled blood TCRbeta repertoires from subjects exposed to, actively infected with, or recovered from COVID-19. A freely available public database, intended as a resource for researchers studying the immune response to SARS-CoV-2, is where the repertoires were released.

TCRbeta CDR3 regions were amplified from genomic DNA by means of the immunoSEQ Assay, a bias-controlled multiplex PCR. Per the original workflow: The number of nucleated cells in each sample was estimated from the amplification of reference gene primers within the assay. To quantify the absolute abundance of each unique TCRbeta CDR3 rearrangement, sequence reads were collapsed and filtered. Productive Simpson clonality was computed per sample as the square root of Simpson's diversity index over productive rearrangements. This is the immuneACCESS table as TCRdb keeps it, with only in-frame sequences that have V and J called. A part of the clones is gone; compared with another copy, unresolved V genes explain less than half, and the rest is unexplained. The DNA was the basis for D and trimming; V, J and clone size are from that table. Here the sample has approximately 76,000 clones; around nine tenths occur a single time. Clones ranked in the top ten supply around 8% of the sample.

General findings and caveats noted by the study authors: Clinical and demographic metadata were provided uncurated, with the amount varying by source and participant.

From the cysteine up to the phenylalanine, the CDR3 has a length of 13 residues. Here the CDR3 DNA is all that survives: 39 bases in frame from base 1. Between the V and J ends, shortened by 1 base and 5 bases respectively, the junction contains 8 bases. CDR1 and CDR2 are read off the germline V gene as MGHDK and SYGVNS. A note on this clone: What antigen it recognizes has not been identified. Per-base quality was not reported, and no clone a single base away is much larger than it.

Whole blood was collected in K2EDTA tubes by collaborating institutions according to the institutions' own protocols. For TCRbeta analysis, collaborators shipped samples as frozen whole blood, isolated PBMCs, or DNA extracted from either of those sample types. The chain joins TRBV25-1 to TRBJ1-2, with no reliable assignment of the D segment. Sequencing was carried out using peripheral blood. This clonotype originated in a young man with acute or convalescent COVID-19. The DNA sequence is given as TGTGCCAGCAGTGAATCGAGCGTTTATGGCTACACCTTC. Translated, this gives CASSESSVYGYTF.